The 2 T cell receptor beta chains presented below share a single source sample, sequenced in a study of T-cell memory formation after mild COVID-19. MiXCR, run by TCRdb on the 5' RACE reads, gives a single entry per CDR3 protein. The data show a few hundred thousand distinct CDR3 sequences, 15% to 20% seen once. Sample: PBMCs or a T cell subset sorted from them (not recorded which). These receptors came from a man between 18 and 29 years old who had mild COVID-19 (a few samples of this study predate the infection). Cell type and time point are not known.

This sequence joins TRBV24-1 and TRBJ2-1; D unclear. Deletions cut 4 bases from V and 9 bases from J, with 12 bases between. The germline V gene encodes CDR1 KGHDR and CDR2 SFDVKD. The CDR3 has 13 amino acids. The CDR3 DNA sequence: TGTGCCACCAGTGACCCCTTGGCTGGTGAGCAGTTCTTC. Translation: CATSDPLAGEQFF.

The CDR3 reads CASSNRQGRIADGYTF. The CDR3 nucleotides read TGTGCCAGCAGCAACCGACAGGGAAGGATTGCGGATGGCTACACCTTC. V is TRBV7-2 and J is TRBJ1-2; 7 nucleotides line up with TRBD1. Trimming removed 5 bases from V and 6 bases from J; junction bases left unmatched: 15. CDR1 and CDR2 (germline): SGHTA, FQGNSA. The CDR3 spans 16 residues. The whole variable domain, remainder taken from reference TRBV7-2 and TRBJ1-2, is GAGVSQSPSNKVTEKGKDVELRCDPISGHTALYWYRQSLGQGLEFLIYFQGNSAPDKSGLPSDRFSAERTGGSVSTLTIQRTQQEDSAVYLCASSNRQGRIADGYTFGSGTRLTVV.